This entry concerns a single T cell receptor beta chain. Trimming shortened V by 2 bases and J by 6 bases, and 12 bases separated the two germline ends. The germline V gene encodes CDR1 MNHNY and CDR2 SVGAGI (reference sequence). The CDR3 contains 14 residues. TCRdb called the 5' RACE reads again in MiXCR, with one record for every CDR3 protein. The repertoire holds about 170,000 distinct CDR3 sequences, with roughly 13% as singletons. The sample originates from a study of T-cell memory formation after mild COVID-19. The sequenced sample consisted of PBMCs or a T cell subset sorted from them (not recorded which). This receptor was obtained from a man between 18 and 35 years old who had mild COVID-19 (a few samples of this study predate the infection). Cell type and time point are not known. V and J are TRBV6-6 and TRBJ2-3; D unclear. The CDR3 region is CASSYNGLRDTQYF. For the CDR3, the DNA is TGTGCCAGCAGTTACAATGGATTAAGGGATACGCAGTATTTT.